Shown below are 8 T cell receptor beta chains from a single sample sequenced in a study of PD-1 blockade in classical Hodgkin lymphoma. The table came from immunoSEQ multiplex PCR; TCRdb's copy has only in-frame clones and leaves some out. Of fewer than 90,000 clones listed, about nine tenths were seen once; the top ten hold approximately 22%. Autologous stem cell transplantation was followed by relapse in every patient, and brentuximab vedotin exposure varied. Sequencing used peripheral blood mononuclear cells (PBMCs), obtained at baseline. These TCRs come from a human donor with classical Hodgkin lymphoma.

The genes are TRBV19 and TRBJ2-3, with TRBD2 identical over 12 bases. This CDR3 comprises 16 residues. Germline V gives CDR1 LNHDA, CDR2 SQIVND (reference sequence). With 5 bases clipped from V and 4 bases from J, the junction kept 7 bases outside the gene matches. The CDR3 DNA follows: TGTGCCAGTAGTCCTCGGACTAGCGGGATGGCAGATACGCAGTATTTT. This sequence encodes CASSPRTSGMADTQYF.

This rearrangement joins TRBV29-1 to TRBJ1-1, with D unresolved. With 5 bases removed from V and 3 bases from J, the gap between germline ends came to 19 bases. The CDR3 is 15 residues long. Germline assignment: CDR1 SQVTM and CDR2 ANQGSEA. The CDR3 reads CSVRADSYIYTEAFF. Written as DNA, the CDR3 is TGCAGCGTTCGGGCAGACTCCTACATTTACACTGAAGCTTTCTTT.

The chain has TRBV5-6 and TRBJ1-1, with 10 bases that match TRBD1. CDR1 is SGHDT and CDR2 is YYEEEE in the germline V gene. The CDR3 is 14 residues long. Trimming removed 2 bases from V and 10 bases from J; junction bases left unmatched: 8. The CDR3 DNA sequence: TGTGCCAGCAGCTTAAGGGACAGGGGCTTTAGAGCTTTCTTT. Its protein is CASSLRDRGFRAFF.

The chain recombines TRBV4-2 with TRBJ2-7; D is possibly TRBD2 (5 bases). Germline V lookup: CDR1 LGHNA, CDR2 YNFKEQ. With 0 bases removed from V and 3 bases from J, the gap between germline ends came to 15 bases. The CDR3 is made up of 16 amino acids. Here the CDR3 reads CASSQDPDKGSYEQYF. The CDR3 bases are TGTGCCAGCAGCCAAGATCCCGATAAAGGGAGCTACGAGCAGTACTTC.

This chain joins TRBV28 and TRBJ2-7; 11 nucleotides agree with TRBD2. V lost 6 bases, J lost 4 bases, and 5 bases stayed unmatched. Per the germline V gene, CDR1 is MDHEN and CDR2 is SYDVKM. This CDR3 comprises 14 residues. The CDR3: CASRTSGTRYEQYF. CDR3 bases: TGTGCCAGCAGGACTAGCGGGACTAGATACGAGCAGTACTTC.

The genes are TRBV6-5 and TRBJ2-7; D uncertain. This CDR3 spans 12 amino acids. V lost 8 bases to trimming and J lost 3 bases, with 11 bases between them. CDR1 is MNHEY, CDR2 SVGAGI, per germline. In DNA form, the CDR3 reads TGTGCCAGCGGCGCTGAGTACTACGAGCAGTACTTC. Protein sequence: CASGAEYYEQYF.

J is TRBJ2-7 and V is TRBV21-1. TRBV21-1 is shown as a pseudogene. This CDR3 region has 15 residues. The CDR3: CASSHPRDQTCEQYF. The CDR3 DNA reads TGTGCCAGCAGCCACCCGAGGGACCAAACATGCGAGCAGTACTTC.

The rearrangement joins TRBV19 to TRBJ2-2, with D possibly matching TRBD2 (6 bases). V lost 7 bases and J 4 bases, leaving 19 bases between the germline ends. The CDR3 contains 16 residues. Looked up from germline, CDR1 is LNHDA and CDR2 is SQIVND (reference sequence). CDR3 loop: CASTSKPGTRTGELFF. For the CDR3, the DNA is TGTGCCAGTACCTCTAAACCCGGGACTCGCACCGGGGAGCTGTTTTTT.